This T cell receptor beta chain was observed in a study of cytomegalovirus exposure and HLA in healthy donors. Overall study: HLA-typed donors were the source of tens of millions of unique TCRs held in an early data release. Overall study findings and caveats: The authors judged a highly shared variant cluster likely a sequencing artifact. According to an earlier analysis, most TCR beta V segments yielded productive rearrangements about 90% or about 30% of the time. The study had only CMV serostatus as immune exposure information.

Points on this clone: The antigen is undetermined.

Both 60 Vbeta primers and 13 Jbeta primers went into the PCR. Sequenced by immunoSEQ multiplex PCR; TCRdb stores in-frame clones only, minus some. This sample has about 180,000 clones, with 80% found just once. The junction had 6 bases not matched to a gene; V was cut back by 0 bases and J by 4 bases. CDR3 length equals 15 residues. In germline, CDR1 is SGHTA, CDR2 FQGNSA. Sequenced: PBMCs. This sequence originates from a woman in her 30s in good health and CMV-seronegative. The V and J genes are TRBV7-2 and TRBJ2-7, with 7 nucleotides matching TRBD1. The CDR3, as DNA: TGTGCCAGCAGCTTAGCTGACAGGGTGGTGTACGAGCAGTACTTC. It yields the protein CASSLADRVVYEQYF.